A selection of T cell receptor beta chains follows, all from one sample in a study of T cell responses to AZD1222 COVID-19 vaccine. TCRdb keeps only in-frame clones here, not all; method: immunoSEQ multiplex PCR. The data contain over 85,000 clones, about 86% of them singletons. The source was peripheral blood, collected on day 0 of AZD1222 vaccination. The receptors come from an adult in good health. Both conserved end residues are part of each CDR3. Fields, in order: J gene, V gene, CDR3 protein.

J: TRBJ2-7; V: TRBV2; CDR3: CASRGRGNYEQYF
J: TRBJ2-3; V: TRBV19; CDR3: CASSKGQGPDTQYF
J: TRBJ1-4; V: TRBV4-3; CDR3: CASSQGSTGAVNEKLFF
J: TRBJ2-7; V: TRBV6-5; CDR3: CASSYSINGYEQYF
J: TRBJ1-1; V: TRBV12-3/TRBV12-4; CDR3: CASSLGQGTEAFF
J: TRBJ2-2; V: TRBV30; CDR3: CAWSVRGAGGELFF
J: TRBJ2-1; V: TRBV19; CDR3: CASSSTAGGYNEQFF
J: TRBJ1-2; V: TRBV12-3/TRBV12-4; CDR3: CASSFLGVYGYTF
J: TRBJ1-3; V: TRBV30; CDR3: CAGYAYGTGAGNTIYF
J: TRBJ2-5; V: TRBV4-1; CDR3: CASSQNSGTGSRTQYF
J: TRBJ2-1; V: TRBV27; CDR3: CASSQRLAGGRYNEQFF
J: TRBJ2-7; V: TRBV5-6; CDR3: CASSLGQITYEQYF
J: TRBJ2-5; V: TRBV7-8; CDR3: CASIPKGAETQYF
J: TRBJ2-2; V: TRBV6-2/TRBV6-3; CDR3: CASSDHRDTGELFF
J: TRBJ2-7; V: TRBV5-6; CDR3: CASSYGTSGSSYEQYF
J: TRBJ2-5; V: TRBV5-1; CDR3: CASSFAQGGGETQYF
J: TRBJ1-6; V: TRBV5-4; CDR3: CASSLNFGNSPLHF
J: TRBJ2-1; V: TRBV29-1; CDR3: CSGTSRDEQFF
J: TRBJ1-2; V: TRBV29-1; CDR3: CSGTGNYGYTF
J: TRBJ1-5; V: TRBV19; CDR3: CASTLDRASNQPQHF
J: TRBJ2-5; V: TRBV27; CDR3: CASSLGGGRGETQYF
J: TRBJ1-6; V: TRBV6-2/TRBV6-3; CDR3: CASSWDNYNSPLHF
J: TRBJ1-6; V: TRBV5-4; CDR3: CASSYRNSPLHF
J: TRBJ2-1; V: TRBV13; CDR3: CASSLGHSGEQFF
J: TRBJ1-1; V: TRBV29-1; CDR3: CSVGTGEAFF
J: TRBJ2-6; V: TRBV30; CDR3: CAWSVQLGPASGANVLTF
J: TRBJ2-5; V: TRBV29-1; CDR3: CSVSSGQETQYF
J: TRBJ1-2; V: TRBV5-1; CDR3: CASTQDRAGGYTF
J: TRBJ1-5; V: TRBV30; CDR3: CAWRYGGKGNQPQHF
J: TRBJ2-1; V: TRBV2; CDR3: CASSGTGTYNEQFF
J: TRBJ2-7; V: TRBV11-2; CDR3: CASSPRRVYSYEQYF
J: TRBJ2-7; V: TRBV11-2; CDR3: CASSLVGPYEQYF
J: TRBJ1-2; V: TRBV4-1; CDR3: CASSQGRPWGYGYTF
J: TRBJ1-1; V: TRBV28; CDR3: CASRKTDQGGDTEAFF
J: TRBJ1-2; V: TRBV11-3; CDR3: CASSSQGGRGYTF
J: TRBJ1-2; V: TRBV7-9; CDR3: CASSLGQGGIYGYTF
J: TRBJ2-3; V: TRBV2; CDR3: CASSDFDTQYF
J: TRBJ1-5; V: TRBV4-3; CDR3: CASSQDFRVGQPQHF
J: TRBJ1-5; V: TRBV30; CDR3: CAWSPFKGDGNQPQHF
J: TRBJ2-7; V: TRBV2; CDR3: CASSEGYNYEQYF
J: TRBJ2-7; V: TRBV4-1; CDR3: CASSQVAGAGYEQYF
J: TRBJ2-2; V: TRBV5-8; CDR3: CASSLGDRDPGELFF
J: TRBJ1-5; V: TRBV19; CDR3: CASSGRGGTGNQPQHF
J: TRBJ1-4; V: TRBV29-1; CDR3: CSGGSTNEKLFF
J: TRBJ2-1; V: TRBV6-6; CDR3: CASSYPTGEQFF
J: TRBJ2-5; V: TRBV7-2; CDR3: CASSSRLAGVEETQYF
J: TRBJ1-3; V: TRBV18; CDR3: CASSPGAGASGNTIYF
J: TRBJ2-3; V: TRBV4-2; CDR3: CASSQETSGFYTDTQYF
J: TRBJ1-5; V: TRBV5-6; CDR3: CASSFGQGGQPQHF
J: TRBJ2-5; V: TRBV5-1; CDR3: CASSPNGAGAYQETQYF
J: TRBJ2-7; V: TRBV27; CDR3: CAAWGGREQYF
J: TRBJ2-5; V: TRBV5-1; CDR3: CASSWTPDQETQYF
J: TRBJ2-3; V: TRBV19; CDR3: CASSIGGSSTDTQYF
J: TRBJ1-2; V: TRBV6-5; CDR3: CASRGQGLGYTF